What follows are 9 T cell receptor beta chains derived from one specimen sequenced in a study of OX40 agonist ivuxolimab in advanced cancers. TCRdb keeps only in-frame clones here, not all; method: immunoSEQ multiplex PCR. The sample holds about 84,000 clones, over 85% seen once. This material consisted of CD4+ or CD8+ T cells sorted from blood, taken in a trial of the OX40 agonist ivuxolimab. Every receptor here comes from an adult with an advanced solid tumor such as melanoma, head and neck, liver or kidney cancer.

This chain connects TRBV19 to TRBJ1-2, with 9 nucleotides matching TRBD1. The CDR3 length is 14 residues. Germline loops: CDR1 LNHDA, CDR2 SQIVND (reference sequence). Trimming removed 1 base from V and 12 bases from J; junction bases left unmatched: 9. The CDR3 DNA reads TGTGCCAGTAGTATAGCCGGGACAGGGATCGCGAACACCTTC. Its protein product is CASSIAGTGIANTF. Complete variable domain (other parts from reference TRBV19 and TRBJ1-2): DGGITQSPKYLFRKEGQNVTLSCEQNLNHDAMYWYRQDPGQGLRLIYYSQIVNDFQKGDIAEGYSVSREKKESFPLTVTSAQKNPTAFYLCASSIAGTGIANTFGSGTRLTVV.

V gene TRBV19 combines with J gene TRBJ2-7; TRBD2 matches 7 bases. V lost 6 bases, J lost 5 bases, and 4 bases stayed unmatched. This CDR3 has 12 amino acids. Germline CDR1 is LNHDA and CDR2 is SQIVND (reference sequence). In nucleotides, the CDR3 is TGTGCCAGTAGGGGAGGGTTGGACGAGCAGTACTTC. It encodes CASRGGLDEQYF.

The rearrangement links TRBV27 to TRBJ2-6, with D perhaps matching TRBD2 (6 bases). V shed 8 bases and J shed 4 bases, with 18 bases lying between them. This CDR3 spans 16 amino acids. Germline values: CDR1 MNHEY, CDR2 SMNVEV (reference sequence). The CDR3 DNA is TGTGCCAGCGGGACCGGGAGTGAATTGGGGGCCAACGTCCTGACTTTC. Translation gives CASGTGSELGANVLTF.

The chain uses TRBV28 and TRBJ1-2; D remains ambiguous. CDR1 MDHEN and CDR2 SYDVKM come from the germline V gene. V lost 3 bases and J 8 bases, leaving 7 bases between the germline ends. This CDR3 region has 11 residues. CDR3 residues: CASSFVLGYTF. Here the CDR3 DNA reads TGTGCCAGCAGTTTCGTACTGGGCTACACCTTC.

V is TRBV2 and J is TRBJ1-5; D possibly corresponds to TRBD1 (5 bases). V lost 6 bases and J lost 2, with 8 bases in between. CDR1 is SNHLY, CDR2 FYNNEI, per germline. This CDR3 contains 13 residues. DNA of the CDR3: TGTGCCAGCAGATGGGGGGGCAATCAGCCCCAGCATTTT. Translating it yields CASRWGGNQPQHF. Full variable domain (missing parts from reference TRBV2 and TRBJ1-5): EPEVTQTPSHQVTQMGQEVILRCVPISNHLYFYWYRQILGQKVEFLVSFYNNEISEKSEIFDDQFSVERPDGSNFTLKIRSTKLEDSAMYFCASRWGGNQPQHFGDGTRLSIL.

The chain couples TRBV7-3 to TRBJ2-3; D is possibly TRBD2 (5 bases). Trimming took 9 bases from V and 4 from J, leaving 14 bases between them. The CDR3 is 13 amino acids. From germline, CDR1 is SGHTA and CDR2 FQGTGA. The CDR3 loop reads CASNDGAADTQYF. In DNA form, the CDR3 reads TGTGCCAGTAACGACGGAGCGGCAGATACGCAGTATTTT.

The chain combines TRBV14 with TRBJ2-1, with 7 nucleotides matching TRBD2. The CDR3 is 16 residues long. V lost 3 bases to trimming and J lost 3 bases; unmatched junction nucleotides: 8. Germline V lookup: CDR1 SGHDN, CDR2 FVKESK. The CDR3 DNA reads TGTGCCAGCAGCCAGGGGGGACTATCGGGCTACAATGAGCAGTTCTTC. This sequence encodes CASSQGGLSGYNEQFF.

The chain couples TRBV4-1 to TRBJ2-7; TRBD1 or TRBD2 may be the D gene (5 bases each). V was trimmed by 1 base and J by 0 bases, leaving 10 bases between them. The V gene's germline CDR1 is MGHRA and CDR2 YSYEKL. The CDR3 spans 15 residues. CDR3 nucleotides: TGCGCCAGCAGCCAAGGGGCAGGGAGCTCCTACGAGCAGTACTTC. Residues: CASSQGAGSSYEQYF.

The chain links TRBV4-2 to TRBJ2-1; 9 bases are shared with TRBD2. The CDR3 is made up of 15 amino acids. CDR1 and CDR2 from the germline V gene are LGHNA and YNFKEQ. J gave up 9 bases and V 0 bases, and 6 bases lay outside the gene matches. The chain's CDR3 is CASSQDVLAGVEQFF. CDR3 nucleotides: TGTGCCAGCAGCCAAGATGTGTTAGCGGGAGTTGAGCAGTTCTTC.